One and the same sample provided the 7 T cell receptor beta chains below, sequenced in a study of blood T cell repertoires in COVID-19. The data were produced by immunoSEQ multiplex PCR, yet TCRdb's version contains in-frame clones alone and is incomplete. The sample carries around 150,000 clones, approximately 80% recorded once. The sample consisted of peripheral blood. Receptors were obtained from a human donor in a cohort sampled during active COVID-19.

This clone was seen repeatedly, ten times or more. This specimen includes other DNA sequences encoding the same CDR3. The CDR3 sequence is CATSRGGTDTQYF. CDR3 DNA sequence: TGTGCCACTTCGCGCGGAGGGACAGATACGCAGTATTTT. The chain joins TRBV15 to TRBJ2-3; a weak D match, TRBD2 (6 bases). CDR1 is LNHNV, CDR2 YYDKDF, per germline (reference sequence). The CDR3 sequence is 13 residues long. Trimming left V 9 bases short and J 3 bases short, with 13 bases between.

V usage is TRBV10-3 and J usage is TRBJ1-1; D unresolved. The CDR3 extends over 13 amino acids. The germline V gene has CDR1 ENHRY and CDR2 SYGVKD. Deletions cut 8 bases from V and 1 base from J, with 11 bases between. Written as DNA, the CDR3 is TGTGCCATCGTTGAAGCCCCGAACACTGAAGCTTTCTTT. Translated, it gives CAIVEAPNTEAFF.

The chain carries TRBV28 and TRBJ2-1; 14 bases map to TRBD2. The V segment lost 6 bases and the J segment 0 bases; nucleotides outside the gene matches: 10. The germline V gene encodes CDR1 MDHEN and CDR2 SYDVKM. This CDR3 region has 19 residues. The CDR3 spells CASSSGLAGGKSSYNEQFF. Written as DNA, the CDR3 is TGTGCCAGCAGCTCCGGACTAGCGGGGGGAAAGAGCTCCTACAATGAGCAGTTCTTC.

This clone has only a few counts. The chain has TRBV11-2 and TRBJ1-3; maybe TRBD1 (5 bases). The ends were cut back, 3 bases at V and 0 bases at J, with 9 bases in the middle. The length of the CDR3 is 15 residues. The germline V gene encodes CDR1 SGHAT and CDR2 FQNNGV. The CDR3 sequence is CASSFDSYSGNTIYF. For the CDR3, the DNA is TGTGCCAGCAGCTTCGACAGTTACTCTGGAAACACCATATATTTT.

This chain connects TRBV6-6 to TRBJ2-7; 9 nucleotides agree with TRBD1. The CDR3 consists of 15 residues. Germline loops: CDR1 MNHNY, CDR2 SVGAGI (reference sequence). V was clipped by 5 bases and J by 0 bases; unmatched bases: 5. The CDR3: CASSGGDRVSYEQYF. The DNA of the CDR3 is TGTGCCAGCAGTGGGGGGGACAGGGTCTCCTACGAGCAGTACTTC.

CDR3 DNA sequence: TGTGCCAGCAGCTCCGAGGGCCAGCGGGGTTACAATGAGCAGTTCTTC. It codes for CASSSEGQRGYNEQFF. This chain joins TRBV9 and TRBJ2-1, with 7 bases matching TRBD2. The CDR3 has 16 residues. Germline values: CDR1 SGDLS, CDR2 YYNGEE. Trimming cost V 4 bases and J 4 bases; bases outside gene matches: 11. Full variable domain (remainder filled in from reference TRBV9 and TRBJ2-1): DSGVTQTPKHLITATGQRVTLRCSPRSGDLSVYWYQQSLDQGLQFLIQYYNGEERAKGNILERFSAQQFPDLHSELNLSSLELGDSALYFCASSSEGQRGYNEQFFGPGTRLTVL.

Of note for this clone: Within the sample, other DNA sequences also encode this same CDR3. This chain connects TRBV12-3 or TRBV12-4 to TRBJ1-1, with 7 bases aligning to TRBD1. J lost 1 base, V lost 5 bases, and 1 base had no gene match. The length of the CDR3 is 13 residues. The CDR3 protein is CASSRQGNTEAFF. In DNA form, the CDR3 reads TGTGCCAGCAGTCGACAGGGGAACACTGAAGCTTTCTTT.